This TCR beta chain comes out of a study of identical twins. The CDR3 covers 17 residues. Trimming took 6 bases from V and 0 from J; bases not matched to a gene: 9. Template switching supplied a universal primer site; unique molecular identifiers were carried on the cDNA. One entry per CDR3 protein results from TCRdb running MiXCR on the 5' RACE reads. The sample gives some 460,000 distinct CDR3 sequences, 13% to 15% of which show up once; roughly 0.5% is in the top ten. This sample also belongs to another study, concerning yellow fever vaccine responses in identical twins.

The chain has TRBV12-3 or TRBV12-4 and TRBJ1-5; TRBD1 matches at 9 bases. Sequencing input: CD4+ T cells sorted from blood. The sequence derives from a woman in her late teens or twenties in good health. The CDR3 DNA follows: TGTGCCAGCAGACCTGACAGGGGGGGCGATAGCAATCAGCCCCAGCATTTT. Amino acids: CASRPDRGGDSNQPQHF.